Reported below is one TCR beta chain. Its antigen is not identified. The data belong to a study of cytomegalovirus exposure and HLA in healthy donors. Study-wide findings and caveats: Later analysis associated a missense DCLRE1C variant with TCR beta V- and J-gene trimming.

60 Vbeta and 13 Jbeta primers were used in PCR. Clones were sequenced by immunoSEQ multiplex PCR, and TCRdb holds only the in-frame ones, with some missing. The sample lists 100,000 to 150,000 clones; roughly 80% were seen once. Germline-derived CDR1 and CDR2 are SGDLS and YYNGEE. The CDR3 has 13 amino acids. V shed 3 bases and J shed 4 bases, with 11 bases lying between them. The sequenced sample consisted of PBMCs. This sequence joins TRBV9 and TRBJ2-7; D might be TRBD2 (6 bases). The clonotype was recovered from a woman aged 60-70 years in good health and CMV-seronegative. The chain's CDR3 is CASSGGTRYEQYF. CDR3 DNA sequence: TGTGCCAGCAGCGGCGGGACTCGTTACGAGCAGTACTTC.